This T cell receptor (beta chain) was retrieved from a study of chemoradiotherapy in HPV16-positive cancers. Sequencing used immunoSEQ multiplex PCR; TCRdb keeps in-frame clones, though not all of them. This sample carries a few thousand clones, around 85% of them seen once, and the ten largest clones take around 18%. Note on this clone: The antigen remains unidentified.

The CDR3 runs to 13 residues. The V gene lost 0 bases and the J gene lost 2 bases, with 5 bases spanning the gap. Germline values: CDR1 SGDLS, CDR2 YYNGEE. Overall study findings and caveats: Non-HPV-specific T cells did not expand in tumors during treatment, whereas candidate HPV-specific clones and E7-related motifs did. Better recurrence-free survival went with HPV-responsive T-cell expansion in HPV16-positive patients.

The receptor comes from a human donor with HPV-associated anogenital cancer. The specimen comprised tumor tissue, sampled from a patient who underwent chemoradiotherapy. The chain combines TRBV9 with TRBJ1-2; D uncertain. DNA for the CDR3: TGTGCCAGCAGCGTAGTTGGGAACTATGGCTACACCTTC. Protein sequence: CASSVVGNYGYTF. The full variable domain, in which reference TRBV9 and TRBJ1-2 provide the parts outside the CDR3, is DSGVTQTPKHLITATGQRVTLRCSPRSGDLSVYWYQQSLDQGLQFLIQYYNGEERAKGNILERFSAQQFPDLHSELNLSSLELGDSALYFCASSVVGNYGYTFGSGTRLTVV.